This TCR beta chain came from a study of control samples from healthy donors and cancer patients. Germline CDR1 is LGHDT and CDR2 is YNNKEL (reference sequence). The CDR3 is 14 amino acids. V shed 2 bases and J shed 3 bases, with 11 bases lying between them. Some clones are missing from TCRdb's copy, which holds only in-frame ones; the method was immunoSEQ multiplex PCR. The sample yields about 140,000 clones, 91% seen once. Sequences were obtained from blood. V is TRBV3-1 (or the pseudogene TRBV3-2) and J is TRBJ2-7; tentative D call: TRBD1 (6 bases). This sequence was found in a man aged 18 to 29 in good health. This CDR3 is CASSQWPGVYEQYF. CDR3 coding DNA: TGTGCCAGCAGCCAATGGCCAGGGGTCTACGAGCAGTACTTC.